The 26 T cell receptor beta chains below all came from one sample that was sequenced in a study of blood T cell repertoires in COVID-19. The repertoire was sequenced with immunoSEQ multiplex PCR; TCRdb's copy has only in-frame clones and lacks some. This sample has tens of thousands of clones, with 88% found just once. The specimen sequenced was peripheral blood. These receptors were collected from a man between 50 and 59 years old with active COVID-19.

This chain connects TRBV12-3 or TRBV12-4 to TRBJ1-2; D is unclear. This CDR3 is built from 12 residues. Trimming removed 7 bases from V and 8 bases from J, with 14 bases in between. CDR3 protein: CASTPGARGYTF. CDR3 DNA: TGTGCCAGCACTCCGGGAGCCCGCGGCTACACCTTC.

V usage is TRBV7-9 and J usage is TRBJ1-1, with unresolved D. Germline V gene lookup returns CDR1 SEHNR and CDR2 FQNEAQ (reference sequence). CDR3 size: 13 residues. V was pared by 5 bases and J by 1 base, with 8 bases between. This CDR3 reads CASSEEANTEAFF. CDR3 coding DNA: TGTGCCAGCAGCGAGGAGGCGAACACTGAAGCTTTCTTT.

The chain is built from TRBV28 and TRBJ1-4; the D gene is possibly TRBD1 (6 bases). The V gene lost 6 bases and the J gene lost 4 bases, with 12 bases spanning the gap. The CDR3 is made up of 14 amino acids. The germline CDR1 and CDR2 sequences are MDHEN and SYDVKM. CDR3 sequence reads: CASSSTGLNEKLFF. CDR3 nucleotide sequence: TGTGCCAGCAGCTCGACAGGCCTTAATGAAAAACTGTTTTTT. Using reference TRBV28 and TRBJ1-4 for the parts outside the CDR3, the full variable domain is DVKVTQSSRYLVKRTGEKVFLECVQDMDHENMFWYRQDPGLGLRLIYFSYDVKMKEKGDIPEGYSVSREKKERFSLILESASTNQTSMYLCASSSTGLNEKLFFGSGTQLSVL.

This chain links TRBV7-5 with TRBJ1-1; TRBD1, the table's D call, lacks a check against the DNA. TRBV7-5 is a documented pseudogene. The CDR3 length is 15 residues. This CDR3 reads CARSFRRQANTEAFF. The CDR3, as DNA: TGTGCCAGAAGCTTCCGTAGACAGGCGAACACTGAAGCTTTCTTT.

The CDR3, as DNA: TGCGCCAGCAGCTTGGGTGGGACAGGGAAAAAACTGTTTTTT. This gives the protein CASSLGGTGKKLFF. This sequence joins TRBV5-1 and TRBJ1-4, with TRBD1 matching 9 bases. The CDR3 runs to 14 residues. Looked up from germline, CDR1 is SGHRS and CDR2 is YFSETQ. With V trimmed by 0 bases and J by 9 bases, 3 bases remained unmatched.

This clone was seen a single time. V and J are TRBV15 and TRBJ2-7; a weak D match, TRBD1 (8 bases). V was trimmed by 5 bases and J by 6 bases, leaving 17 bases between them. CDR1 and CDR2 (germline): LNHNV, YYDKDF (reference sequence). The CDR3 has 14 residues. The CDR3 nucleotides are TGTGCCACCAGCCCCCAAGCGGGGACAGGCGAGCAGTACTTC. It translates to CATSPQAGTGEQYF.

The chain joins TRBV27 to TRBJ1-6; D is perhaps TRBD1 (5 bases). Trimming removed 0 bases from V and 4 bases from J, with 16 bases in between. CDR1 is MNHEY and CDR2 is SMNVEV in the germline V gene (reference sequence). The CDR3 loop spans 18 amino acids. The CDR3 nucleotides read TGTGCCAGCAGTTTATCATTGGGGCCACCCTTTTATAATTCACCCCTCCACTTT. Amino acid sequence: CASSLSLGPPFYNSPLHF.

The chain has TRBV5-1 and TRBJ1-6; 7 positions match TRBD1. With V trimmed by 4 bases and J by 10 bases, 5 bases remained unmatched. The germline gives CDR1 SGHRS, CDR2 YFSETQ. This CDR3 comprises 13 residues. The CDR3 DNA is TGCGCCAGCAGCGTCCAACAGGGGTCACCCCTCCACTTT. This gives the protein CASSVQQGSPLHF.

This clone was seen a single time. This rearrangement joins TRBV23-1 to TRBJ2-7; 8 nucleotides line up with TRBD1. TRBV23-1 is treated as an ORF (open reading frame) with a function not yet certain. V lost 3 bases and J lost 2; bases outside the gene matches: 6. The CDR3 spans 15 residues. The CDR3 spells CASSQFDRGPYEQYF. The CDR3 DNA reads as TGCGCCAGCAGTCAGTTCGACAGGGGACCCTACGAGCAGTACTTC.

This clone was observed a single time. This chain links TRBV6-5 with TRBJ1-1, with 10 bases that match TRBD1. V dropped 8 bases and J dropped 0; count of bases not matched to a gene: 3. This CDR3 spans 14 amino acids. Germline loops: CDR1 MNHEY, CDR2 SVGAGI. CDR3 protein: CASRQGALNTEAFF. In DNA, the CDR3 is TGTGCCAGCCGACAGGGGGCTTTGAACACTGAAGCTTTCTTT.

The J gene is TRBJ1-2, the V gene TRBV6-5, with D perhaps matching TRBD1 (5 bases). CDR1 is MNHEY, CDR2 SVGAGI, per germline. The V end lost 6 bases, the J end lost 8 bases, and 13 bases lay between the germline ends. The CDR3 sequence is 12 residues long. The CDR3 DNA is TGTGCCAGCAGGCAGGCAGGGAAAGGCTACACCTTC. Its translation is CASRQAGKGYTF.

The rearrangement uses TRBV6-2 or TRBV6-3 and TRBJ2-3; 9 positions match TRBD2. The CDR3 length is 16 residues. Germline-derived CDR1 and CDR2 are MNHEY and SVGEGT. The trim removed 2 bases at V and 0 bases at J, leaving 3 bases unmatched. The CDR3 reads CASSYGGLASTDTQYF. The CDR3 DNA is TGTGCCAGCAGTTACGGGGGACTAGCCAGCACAGATACGCAGTATTTT.

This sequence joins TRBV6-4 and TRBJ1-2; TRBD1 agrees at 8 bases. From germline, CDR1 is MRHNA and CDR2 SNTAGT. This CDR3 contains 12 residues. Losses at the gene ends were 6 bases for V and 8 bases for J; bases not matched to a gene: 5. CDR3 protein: CASSSGQGGYTF. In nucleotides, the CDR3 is TGTGCCAGCAGCAGCGGACAGGGAGGCTACACCTTC.

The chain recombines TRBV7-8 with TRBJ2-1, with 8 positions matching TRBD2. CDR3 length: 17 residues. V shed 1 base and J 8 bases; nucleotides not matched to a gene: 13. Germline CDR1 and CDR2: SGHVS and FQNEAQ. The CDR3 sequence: CASSLDYTLADEDEQFF. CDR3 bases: TGTGCCAGCAGCTTAGACTATACACTAGCGGATGAAGATGAGCAGTTCTTC.

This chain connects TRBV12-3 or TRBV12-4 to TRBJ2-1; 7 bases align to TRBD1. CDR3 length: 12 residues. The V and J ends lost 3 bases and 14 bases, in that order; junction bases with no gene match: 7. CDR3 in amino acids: CASSFLRDREFF. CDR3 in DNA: TGTGCCAGCAGTTTTCTCCGGGACAGAGAGTTCTTC.

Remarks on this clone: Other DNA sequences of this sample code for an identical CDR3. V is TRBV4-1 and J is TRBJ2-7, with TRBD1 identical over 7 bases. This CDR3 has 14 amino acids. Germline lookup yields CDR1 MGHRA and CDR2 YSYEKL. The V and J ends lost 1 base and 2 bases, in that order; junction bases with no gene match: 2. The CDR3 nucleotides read TGCGCCAGCAGCCAAGGACAGGGTACCTACGAGCAGTACTTC. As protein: CASSQGQGTYEQYF.

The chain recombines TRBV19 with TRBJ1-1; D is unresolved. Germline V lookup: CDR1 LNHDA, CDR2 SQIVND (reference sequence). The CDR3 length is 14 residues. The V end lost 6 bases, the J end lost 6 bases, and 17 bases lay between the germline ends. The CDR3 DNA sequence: TGTGCCAGTAGCGAAGCGATGAGTCCCCCTGAAGCTTTCTTT. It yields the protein CASSEAMSPPEAFF.

CDR3 residues: CASSPQRGPYQETQYF. DNA for the CDR3: TGTGCCAGCAGCCCCCAGCGGGGGCCTTATCAAGAGACCCAGTACTTC. This chain connects TRBV6-2 or TRBV6-3 to TRBJ2-5; 8 positions match TRBD2. J was trimmed by 2 bases and V by 6 bases; bases with no gene match: 11. The CDR3 is 16 amino acids. Germline lookup yields CDR1 MNHEY and CDR2 SVGEGT.

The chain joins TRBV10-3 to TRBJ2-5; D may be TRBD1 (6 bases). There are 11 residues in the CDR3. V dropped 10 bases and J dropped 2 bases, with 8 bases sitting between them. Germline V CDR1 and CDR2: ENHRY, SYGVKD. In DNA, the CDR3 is TGTGCCACCCAGGGGCAAGAGACCCAGTACTTC. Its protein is CATQGQETQYF.

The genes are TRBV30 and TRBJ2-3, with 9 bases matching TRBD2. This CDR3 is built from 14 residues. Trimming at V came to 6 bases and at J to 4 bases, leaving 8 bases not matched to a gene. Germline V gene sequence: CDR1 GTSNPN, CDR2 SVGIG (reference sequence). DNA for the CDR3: TGTGCCTGCAGGGGTAGCGGGAGTGCAGATACGCAGTATTTT. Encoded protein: CACRGSGSADTQYF.

In nucleotides, the CDR3 is TGTGCCACCAGTGGTCCGGGACTAGCGGGGGTTAGCTCCTACGAGCAGTACTTC. This translates into CATSGPGLAGVSSYEQYF. J is TRBJ2-7 and V is TRBV24-1; 14 bases are shared with TRBD2. This CDR3 is built from 18 residues. V dropped 5 bases and J dropped 0; count of bases not matched to a gene: 8. Germline V lookup: CDR1 KGHDR, CDR2 SFDVKD.

DNA for the CDR3: TGTGCCAGCTGGGGGCCGAGGGGACAGCCCCAGCATTTT. Residues: CASWGPRGQPQHF. The chain carries TRBV28 and TRBJ1-5, with D perhaps matching TRBD1 (6 bases). V shed 8 bases and J shed 7 bases, with 15 bases lying between them. The germline CDR1 and CDR2 sequences are MDHEN and SYDVKM. This CDR3 is 13 amino acids long.

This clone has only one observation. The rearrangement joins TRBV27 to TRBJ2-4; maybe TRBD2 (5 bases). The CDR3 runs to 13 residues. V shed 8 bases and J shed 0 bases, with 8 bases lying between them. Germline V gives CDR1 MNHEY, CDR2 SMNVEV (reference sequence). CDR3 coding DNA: TGTGCCAGCCGCGGACTAGCCAAAAACATTCAGTACTTC. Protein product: CASRGLAKNIQYF.

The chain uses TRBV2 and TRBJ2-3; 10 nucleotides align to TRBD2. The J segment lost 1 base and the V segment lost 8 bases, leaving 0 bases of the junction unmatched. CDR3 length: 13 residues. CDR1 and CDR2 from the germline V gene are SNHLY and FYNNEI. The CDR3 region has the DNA TGTGCCAGCGGACTAGCGGGCACAGATACGCAGTATTTT. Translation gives CASGLAGTDTQYF.

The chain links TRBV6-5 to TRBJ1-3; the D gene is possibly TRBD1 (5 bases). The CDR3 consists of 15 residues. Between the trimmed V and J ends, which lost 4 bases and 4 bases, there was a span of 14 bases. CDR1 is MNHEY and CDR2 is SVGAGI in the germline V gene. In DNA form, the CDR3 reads TGTGCCAGCAGTTCCTCCAGGGATCCGGGAAACACCATATATTTT. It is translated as CASSSSRDPGNTIYF.

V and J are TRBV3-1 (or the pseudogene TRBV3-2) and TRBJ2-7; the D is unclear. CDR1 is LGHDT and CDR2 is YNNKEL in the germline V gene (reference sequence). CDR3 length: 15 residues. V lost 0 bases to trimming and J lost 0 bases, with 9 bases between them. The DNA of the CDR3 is TGTGCCAGCAGCCAAGAGGCCGCCCCCTCCTACGAGCAGTACTTC. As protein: CASSQEAAPSYEQYF.